These T cell receptor beta chains were read from a single sample in a study of CD8+ T cells in alopecia areata. The repertoire was sequenced with immunoSEQ multiplex PCR; TCRdb's copy has only in-frame clones and lacks some. The sample records about 160,000 clones, around 71% being singletons. The source was CD4+ T cells sorted from blood, collected at week 4, from a patient treated with tofacitinib. All receptors derive from a human donor with alopecia areata. Each CDR3 is given with its conserved first and last residue. Each record gives: D gene, J gene, V gene, clone size, CDR3 protein, CDR3 DNA. D genes are given only for firm matches. Some rows have no size entry. The others give once, few or many, or a class for an expanded clone.

>NA|TRBJ1-2|TRBV9|NA
CASSPRTANYGYTF
TGTGCCAGCAGCCCCCGGACAGCTAACTATGGCTACACCTTC
>TRBD2|TRBJ2-5|TRBV5-4|NA
CASSSKTSGKETQYF
TGTGCCAGCAGCTCGAAGACTAGCGGCAAAGAGACCCAGTACTTC
>NA|TRBJ2-1|TRBV2|NA
CASSEESRSVF
TGTGCCAGCAGTGAAGAATCACGGTCGGTCTTC
>NA|TRBJ2-5|TRBV12-5|NA
CASAWSRSETQYF
TGTGCTAGTGCCTGGTCTAGATCAGAGACCCAGTACTTC
>NA|TRBJ2-1|TRBV7-2|NA
CASSALRPYNEQFF
TGTGCCAGCAGCGCTCTGAGGCCCTACAATGAGCAGTTCTTC
>NA|TRBJ1-2|TRBV29-1|NA
CSVDGPNYGYTF
TGCAGCGTTGATGGTCCGAACTATGGCTACACCTTC
>NA|TRBJ2-5|TRBV11-2|NA
CASSLGQVPNQETQYF
TGTGCCAGCAGCTTAGGGCAAGTTCCGAACCAAGAGACCCAGTACTTC
>TRBD1|TRBJ1-2|TRBV29-1|NA
CSVEVAGGVDYGYTF
TGCAGCGTTGAAGTGGCAGGGGGAGTGGACTATGGCTACACCTTC
>NA|TRBJ1-6|TRBV9|NA
CASSISGPTDSPLHF
TGTGCCAGCAGCATATCGGGACCCACGGATTCACCCCTCCACTTT
>NA|TRBJ1-6|TRBV5-6|NA
CASSFDPGKNSPLHF
TGTGCCAGCAGCTTTGATCCAGGGAAGAATTCACCCCTCCACTTT
>NA|TRBJ1-4|TRBV25-1|NA
CATRGSGEKLFF
TGTGCGACCAGGGGTTCAGGAGAAAAACTGTTTTTT
>NA|TRBJ1-3|TRBV9|NA
CASSPTRADTIYF
TGTGCCAGCAGCCCCACCCGTGCGGACACCATATATTTT
>NA|TRBJ2-3|TRBV2|NA
CASSEARPASTDTQYF
TGTGCCAGCAGTGAAGCGCGACCTGCTAGCACAGATACGCAGTATTTT
>NA|TRBJ2-7|TRBV6-5|NA
CASSYFPQDEQYF
TGTGCCAGCAGTTACTTCCCTCAGGACGAGCAGTACTTC
>NA|TRBJ1-1|TRBV29-1|NA
CSVLSRLNTEAFF
TGCAGCGTTCTCAGTAGGCTGAACACTGAAGCTTTCTTT
>NA|TRBJ2-1|TRBV29-1|NA
CSTGGVWGNEQFF
TGCAGCACCGGAGGTGTTTGGGGCAATGAGCAGTTCTTC
>TRBD1|TRBJ2-2|TRBV6-5|NA
CASRPGQGAGELFF
TGTGCCAGCAGGCCGGGACAGGGAGCCGGGGAGCTGTTTTTT
>NA|TRBJ2-3|TRBV18|NA
CASSLRGTRTSTDTQYF
TGTGCCAGCTCGTTACGGGGGACGCGAACGAGCACAGATACGCAGTATTTT
>NA|TRBJ1-5|TRBV5-6|once
CASSWMGGFQPQHF
TGTGCCAGCAGCTGGATGGGGGGCTTTCAGCCCCAGCATTTT
>NA|TRBJ1-2|TRBV27|NA
CASSSEPREGYGYTF
TGTGCCAGCAGTTCAGAACCCCGGGAGGGCTATGGCTACACCTTC
>NA|TRBJ1-4|TRBV29-1|NA
CSVESQAGAGLFF
TGCAGCGTTGAATCGCAGGCGGGGGCAGGTCTGTTTTTT
>TRBD2|TRBJ2-1|TRBV6-5|NA
CASSYGTSSYNEQFF
TGTGCCAGCAGTTACGGGACTAGCTCCTACAATGAGCAGTTCTTC
>NA|TRBJ1-6|TRBV10-2|NA
CASSSMDPTAPLHF
TGCGCCAGCAGTTCCATGGACCCGACGGCACCCCTCCACTTT
>TRBD1|TRBJ1-6|TRBV5-6|NA
CASSLARGRRSPLHF
TGTGCCAGCAGCTTGGCCAGGGGGCGACGTTCACCCCTCCACTTT
>TRBD1|TRBJ2-7|TRBV7-9|NA
CASSSTGPDQQYF
TGTGCCAGCAGCTCGACAGGGCCTGACCAGCAGTACTTC
>NA|TRBJ2-7|TRBV29-1|NA
CSTRTGSYEQYF
TGCAGCACCAGGACGGGCTCCTACGAGCAGTACTTC
>TRBD2|TRBJ2-3|TRBV29-1|NA
CSVEASGDPDTQYF
TGCAGCGTTGAGGCTAGCGGGGACCCAGATACGCAGTATTTT
>NA|TRBJ1-5|TRBV4-2|NA
CASSQGAGNQPQHF
TGTGCCAGCAGCCAAGGGGCGGGCAATCAGCCCCAGCATTTT
>NA|TRBJ1-4|TRBV29-1|NA
CSVEDQGSEKLFF
TGCAGCGTTGAGGACCAGGGATCTGAAAAACTGTTTTTT
>TRBD1|TRBJ2-7|TRBV5-1|NA
CASKRTGSYEQYF
TGCGCCAGCAAACGGACAGGGTCCTACGAGCAGTACTTC
>NA|TRBJ2-3|TRBV7-2|NA
CASSLGGAGTDTQYF
TGTGCCAGCAGCTTAGGGGGGGCCGGCACAGATACGCAGTATTTT
>NA|TRBJ1-5|TRBV30|NA
CAWSTVNQPQHF
TGTGCCTGGAGCACAGTCAATCAGCCCCAGCATTTT
>NA|TRBJ2-7|TRBV12-5|few
CASGLALGLGLYYEQYF
TGTGCTAGTGGTTTGGCACTGGGTTTGGGGCTATACTACGAGCAGTACTTC
>NA|TRBJ2-7|TRBV20-1|NA
CSASWAREQYF
TGCAGTGCTAGCTGGGCCCGCGAGCAGTACTTC
>TRBD1|TRBJ2-7|TRBV7-2|few
CASSSSTGSSYEQYF
TGTGCCAGCAGCTCGTCGACAGGGAGCTCCTACGAGCAGTACTTC
>NA|TRBJ1-3|TRBV6-1|few
CASSVDFSGNTIYF
TGTGCCAGCAGTGTGGACTTCTCTGGAAACACCATATATTTT
>NA|TRBJ2-1|TRBV5-1|NA
CASSTDNYNEQFF
TGCGCCAGCAGCACAGACAACTACAATGAGCAGTTCTTC
>NA|TRBJ1-2|TRBV5-6|NA
CASSLELSGYTF
TGTGCCAGCAGCCTCGAACTATCTGGCTACACCTTC
>NA|TRBJ2-7|TRBV29-1|few
CSVVGSSYEQYF
TGCAGCGTTGTGGGGAGCTCCTACGAGCAGTACTTC
>NA|TRBJ2-3|TRBV30|NA
CAWSVGDTQYF
TGTGCCTGGAGTGTCGGGGATACGCAGTATTTT
>TRBD1|TRBJ2-3|TRBV29-1|NA
CSATDRAKDTQYF
TGCAGCGCAACGGACAGGGCGAAAGATACGCAGTATTTT
>NA|TRBJ2-7|TRBV7-2|few
CASSSRVGSYEQYF
TGTGCCAGCAGCTCAAGAGTAGGCAGCTACGAGCAGTACTTC
>NA|TRBJ2-5|TRBV29-1|NA
CSVGGTVFQETQYF
TGCAGCGTCGGCGGGACAGTTTTCCAAGAGACCCAGTACTTC
>TRBD1|TRBJ2-3|TRBV29-1|NA
CSVEGRQGLPLTDTQYF
TGCAGCGTTGAGGGGAGACAGGGGCTTCCTCTCACAGATACGCAGTATTTT
>NA|TRBJ2-2|TRBV29-1|few
CSVPGRRLDGELFF
TGCAGCGTTCCGGGACGTAGGCTCGACGGGGAGCTGTTTTTT
>NA|TRBJ2-3|TRBV29-1|few
CSVIRGGDTQYF
TGCAGCGTTATCCGGGGCGGAGATACGCAGTATTTT
>NA|TRBJ2-1|TRBV30|NA
CAWSVGPGEQFF
TGTGCCTGGAGTGTAGGGCCCGGCGAGCAGTTCTTC
>NA|TRBJ2-7|TRBV30|NA
CAWSVQGGETYEQYF
TGTGCCTGGAGTGTACAGGGTGGGGAGACCTACGAGCAGTACTTC
>TRBD1|TRBJ1-2|TRBV9|NA
CASSVGTGGDYGYTF
TGTGCCAGCAGCGTAGGGACAGGGGGCGACTATGGCTACACCTTC
>TRBD1|TRBJ1-2|TRBV30|NA
CAWSVGQFYGYTF
TGTGCCTGGAGTGTGGGACAGTTTTATGGCTACACCTTC
>NA|TRBJ1-2|TRBV7-9|NA
CASSTPPGPGSNYGYTF
TGTGCCAGCAGTACGCCCCCCGGCCCAGGGAGTAACTATGGCTACACCTTC
>NA|TRBJ1-4|TRBV6-6|NA
CASRPDRGGNEKLFF
TGTGCCAGCAGACCTGACAGAGGGGGTAATGAAAAACTGTTTTTT
>NA|TRBJ2-5|TRBV19|few
CASSRRPTNRETQYF
TGTGCCAGTAGTCGCCGCCCGACAAATAGAGAGACCCAGTACTTC
>NA|TRBJ2-7|TRBV12-5|NA
CASGLSDIPTYEQYF
TGTGCTAGTGGTTTGTCGGACATACCTACCTACGAGCAGTACTTC
>TRBD1|TRBJ1-2|TRBV29-1|NA
CSVGTGNYGYTF
TGCAGCGTTGGGACAGGGAACTATGGCTACACCTTC
>NA|TRBJ2-3|TRBV7-2|NA
CASSLSGSPSTDTQYF
TGTGCCAGCAGCTTATCGGGGAGCCCCTCCACAGATACGCAGTATTTT
>TRBD2|TRBJ2-1|TRBV7-2|NA
CASNAHSGPYNEQFF
TGTGCCAGCAACGCCCATAGCGGGCCTTACAATGAGCAGTTCTTC
>NA|TRBJ2-3|TRBV18|few
CASSPPGAGDTQYF
TGTGCCAGCTCACCCCCAGGGGCTGGAGATACGCAGTATTTT
>NA|TRBJ2-7|TRBV12-5|NA
CASGLDSLEQYF
TGTGCTAGTGGTTTGGACAGCCTCGAGCAGTACTTC